Listed below are T cell receptor beta chains from one sample, sequenced in a study of T cells in Graves' hyperthyroidism and ophthalmopathy. TCRdb itself ran the multiplex PCR reads through MiXCR, one entry per CDR3 protein. The top ten hold roughly a sixth of the sample, which has approximately 720,000 distinct CDR3 sequences, about 17% seen once. Sequencing was carried out using blood. These receptors were taken from a woman aged 50 to 60 with Graves' hyperthyroidism that later progressed to Graves' ophthalmopathy. Each CDR3 is given with its conserved first and last residue. The order of the fields is J gene, D gene, V gene, clone size, CDR3 DNA, CDR3 protein. The D gene is left open where the match is weak. Rows give clone size only sometimes, using once, few, many, or a class for an expanded clone.

J gene: TRBJ1-4
D gene: -
V gene: TRBV5-5
clone size: many
CDR3 DNA: TGTGCCAGCAGCTTGGACTCGCCGGGTAATGAAAAACTGTTTTTT
CDR3 protein: CASSLDSPGNEKLFF

J gene: TRBJ2-3
D gene: -
V gene: TRBV10-2
clone size: -
CDR3 DNA: TGCGCCAGCAGTGAGCCGCGGATCGGGACAGATACGCAGTATTTT
CDR3 protein: CASSEPRIGTDTQYF

J gene: TRBJ2-1
D gene: TRBD2
V gene: TRBV6-1
clone size: -
CDR3 DNA: TGTGCCAGCTGGCAGCCCTCGGGGGGGGTCTACAATGAGCAGTTCTTC
CDR3 protein: CASWQPSGGVYNEQFF

J gene: TRBJ1-2
D gene: TRBD1
V gene: TRBV24-1
clone size: -
CDR3 DNA: TGTGCCACCAGTGATTCTTTCGGACAGGGGGCGCTTCTTAACTATGGCTACACCTTC
CDR3 protein: CATSDSFGQGALLNYGYTF

J gene: TRBJ1-2
D gene: TRBD1
V gene: TRBV20-1
clone size: many
CDR3 DNA: TGCAGTGCTAGAGCCCCCTGGGGACAGGGGGCGAGGGGCTACACCTTC
CDR3 protein: CSARAPWGQGARGYTF

J gene: TRBJ1-5
D gene: TRBD1
V gene: TRBV4-1
clone size: few
CDR3 DNA: TGCGCCAGCAGCCAACAGGGACAGGGGCATATCCAGCCCCAGCATTTT
CDR3 protein: CASSQQGQGHIQPQHF

J gene: TRBJ2-3
D gene: TRBD2
V gene: TRBV11-2
clone size: many
CDR3 DNA: TGTGCCAGCAGCTTAGGCCGACTAGCGGGGGACCCACTTGTCACAGATACGCAGTATTTT
CDR3 protein: CASSLGRLAGDPLVTDTQYF

J gene: TRBJ1-2
D gene: -
V gene: TRBV29-1
clone size: -
CDR3 DNA: TGCAGCGTCCCCGACAGGCCGCCCAGCGGCTACACCTTC
CDR3 protein: CSVPDRPPSGYTF

J gene: TRBJ2-1
D gene: -
V gene: TRBV7-9
clone size: many
CDR3 DNA: TGTGCCAGCAGCTTAGAAGGAGAAGGCTACAATGAGCAGTTCTTC
CDR3 protein: CASSLEGEGYNEQFF

J gene: TRBJ2-7
D gene: TRBD2
V gene: TRBV6-5
clone size: many
CDR3 DNA: TGTGCCAGCAGTTACCGCGGGAGGCCCTCGAGGTACGAGCAGTACTTC
CDR3 protein: CASSYRGRPSRYEQYF

J gene: TRBJ2-7
D gene: -
V gene: TRBV2
clone size: many
CDR3 DNA: TGTGCCAGCAGTCCGGACCTACCCGCCGCCTACGAGCAGTACTTC
CDR3 protein: CASSPDLPAAYEQYF

J gene: TRBJ1-1
D gene: -
V gene: TRBV6-6
clone size: many
CDR3 DNA: TGTGCCAGCAGTTACTGGGGCCGAGACACTGAAGCTTTCTTT
CDR3 protein: CASSYWGRDTEAFF

J gene: TRBJ1-4
D gene: -
V gene: TRBV9
clone size: -
CDR3 DNA: TGTGCCAGCACCCCGGGGGGGGCTAATGAAAAACTGTTTTTT
CDR3 protein: CASTPGGANEKLFF

J gene: TRBJ2-1
D gene: TRBD2
V gene: TRBV20-1
clone size: -
CDR3 DNA: TGCAGTGCCCCAAACGGGGGGGCCGGGAGCAATGAGCAGTTCTTC
CDR3 protein: CSAPNGGAGSNEQFF

J gene: TRBJ1-2
D gene: -
V gene: TRBV12-3/TRBV12-4
clone size: few
CDR3 DNA: TGTGCCAGCAGTTTAGGGCGGGCAGGGATTGGCTACACCTTC
CDR3 protein: CASSLGRAGIGYTF

J gene: TRBJ2-1
D gene: -
V gene: TRBV9
clone size: few
CDR3 DNA: TGTGCCAGCAGCGTAGATTTGGAAAACGAGCAGTTCTTC
CDR3 protein: CASSVDLENEQFF

J gene: TRBJ2-7
D gene: TRBD1
V gene: TRBV20-1
clone size: few
CDR3 DNA: TGCAGTGCTACTCCGATGTTGGGACAGTCAATCTCCTACGAGCAGTACTTC
CDR3 protein: CSATPMLGQSISYEQYF

J gene: TRBJ1-5
D gene: -
V gene: TRBV3-1
clone size: many
CDR3 DNA: TGTGCCAGCAGCCAAGCCCCAGGTACTCAGCCCCAGCATTTT
CDR3 protein: CASSQAPGTQPQHF

J gene: TRBJ1-5
D gene: -
V gene: TRBV7-9
clone size: few
CDR3 DNA: TGTGCCAGCAGCCACGGTGGGGTTGGCAATCAGCCCCAGCATTTT
CDR3 protein: CASSHGGVGNQPQHF